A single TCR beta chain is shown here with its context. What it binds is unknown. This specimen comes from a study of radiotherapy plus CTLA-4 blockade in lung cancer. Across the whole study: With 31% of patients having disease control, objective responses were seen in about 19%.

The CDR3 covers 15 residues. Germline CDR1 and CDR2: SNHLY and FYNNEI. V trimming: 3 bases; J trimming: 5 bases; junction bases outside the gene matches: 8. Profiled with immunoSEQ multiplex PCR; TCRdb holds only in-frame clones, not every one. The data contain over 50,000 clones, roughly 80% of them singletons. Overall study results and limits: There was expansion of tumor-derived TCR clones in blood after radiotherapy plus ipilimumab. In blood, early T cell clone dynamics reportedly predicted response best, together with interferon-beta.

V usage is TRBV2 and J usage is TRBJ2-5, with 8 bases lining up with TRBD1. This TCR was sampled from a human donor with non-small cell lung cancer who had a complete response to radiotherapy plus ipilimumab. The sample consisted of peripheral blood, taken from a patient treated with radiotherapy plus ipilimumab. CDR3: CASSDAQGAGETQYF. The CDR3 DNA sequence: TGTGCCAGCAGTGATGCCCAGGGGGCAGGGGAGACCCAGTACTTC.